One sample yielded the 32 T cell receptor beta chains listed below, sequenced in a study of T-cell reconstitution after alpha-beta-depleted transplantation in children. Unique molecular identifiers were built into the TCRbeta library. TCRdb independently ran MiXCR on the PCR reads; one entry per CDR3 protein. The data contain 450,000 to 700,000 distinct CDR3 sequences, over 20% of them singletons. This specimen was PBMCs, taken before TCRalphabeta/CD19-depleted stem cell transplant. All receptors come from a boy in the first two years of life with Wiskott-Aldrich syndrome, due to receive a stem cell transplant.

The chain uses TRBV7-2 and TRBJ1-5; no definite D call. V was shortened by 2 bases and J by 6 bases, with 8 bases between the two germline ends. CDR1 is SGHTA and CDR2 is FQGNSA in the germline V gene. The CDR3 length is 13 residues. CDR3 region: CASSLIPSQPQHF. CDR3 DNA sequence: TGTGCCAGCAGCTTAATTCCGAGTCAGCCCCAGCATTTT.

This clonotype occurred a few times. This chain links TRBV5-1 with TRBJ2-1; the match to TRBD2 covers 9 bases. The V gene's germline CDR1 is SGHRS and CDR2 YFSETQ. This CDR3 spans 19 amino acids. V was pared by 0 bases and J by 6 bases, with 16 bases of the junction left unmatched. The CDR3 DNA reads as TGCGCCAGCAGCTTGGTCTCCGGGACTAGCACGGGAGGTCGCAATGAGCAGTTCTTC. It codes for CASSLVSGTSTGGRNEQFF.

This sequence joins TRBV7-9 and TRBJ2-5, with 7 bases that match TRBD1. This CDR3 is built from 15 residues. Germline-derived CDR1 and CDR2 are SEHNR and FQNEAQ (reference sequence). The junction had 4 bases not matched to a gene; V was cut back by 1 base and J by 2 bases. In DNA form, the CDR3 reads TGTGCCAGCAGCTTAGGAAGGACAGGACAAGAGACCCAGTACTTC. Translating gives CASSLGRTGQETQYF.

V usage is TRBV7-2 and J usage is TRBJ2-2, with D maybe TRBD1 (6 bases). This CDR3 contains 14 residues. Germline loops: CDR1 SGHTA, CDR2 FQGNSA. The V end was cut by 4 bases, the J end by 5 bases, with 11 bases between. The CDR3 DNA follows: TGTGCCAGCAGCTGGGATAGGGGGACCGGGGAGCTGTTTTTT. Translation: CASSWDRGTGELFF. The variable domain in full, completed from reference TRBV7-2 and TRBJ2-2, reads GAGVSQSPSNKVTEKGKDVELRCDPISGHTALYWYRQSLGQGLEFLIYFQGNSAPDKSGLPSDRFSAERTGGSVSTLTIQRTQQEDSAVYLCASSWDRGTGELFFGEGSRLTVL.

The chain couples TRBV20-1 to TRBJ2-1; 12 bases are shared with TRBD2. V lost 6 bases to trimming and J lost 7 bases; unmatched junction nucleotides: 10. The CDR3 has 15 residues. Per germline, CDR1 DFQATT and CDR2 SNEGSKA (reference sequence). The CDR3: CSAQRLAGVGNEQFF. CDR3 DNA sequence: TGCAGTGCGCAAAGACTAGCGGGAGTGGGGAATGAGCAGTTCTTC.

This clonotype was picked up a small number of times. The rearrangement joins TRBV18 to TRBJ1-1; D is possibly TRBD1 (5 bases). This CDR3 comprises 15 residues. Per the germline V gene, CDR1 is KGHSH and CDR2 is LQKENI. Deletions cut 4 bases from V and 2 bases from J, with 14 bases between. The CDR3 DNA is TGTGCCAGCTCACTGAGCGAGGGGAGAAACACTGAAGCTTTCTTT. Translation: CASSLSEGRNTEAFF. The entire variable domain, with the rest obtained from reference TRBV18 and TRBJ1-1, is as follows: NAGVMQNPRHLVRRRGQEARLRCSPMKGHSHVYWYRQLPEEGLKFMVYLQKENIIDESGMPKERFSAEFPKEGPSILRIQQVVRGDSAAYFCASSLSEGRNTEAFFGQGTRLTVV.

The chain links TRBV18 to TRBJ1-1; D is unclear. In germline, CDR1 is KGHSH, CDR2 LQKENI. The CDR3 runs 13 residues. Trimming removed 1 base from V and 4 bases from J, with 7 bases in between. The CDR3 region is CASSPRVGTEAFF. CDR3 nucleotides: TGTGCCAGCTCACCACGGGTCGGCACTGAAGCTTTCTTT. Looking up the rest from reference TRBV18 and TRBJ1-1 gives the full variable domain: NAGVMQNPRHLVRRRGQEARLRCSPMKGHSHVYWYRQLPEEGLKFMVYLQKENIIDESGMPKERFSAEFPKEGPSILRIQQVVRGDSAAYFCASSPRVGTEAFFGQGTRLTVV.

The gene calls are TRBV24-1 and TRBJ2-3, with D tentatively TRBD1 (6 bases). CDR3 length equals 14 residues. V was trimmed by 4 bases and J by 4 bases, leaving 11 bases between them. CDR1 is KGHDR, CDR2 SFDVKD, per germline. CDR3 region: CATSEPGAADTQYF. CDR3 nucleotide sequence: TGTGCCACCAGTGAGCCAGGGGCGGCAGATACGCAGTATTTT.

The chain links TRBV6-1 to TRBJ2-1; no clear D. Germline assignment: CDR1 MNHNS and CDR2 SASEGT. Trimming removed 5 bases from V and 5 bases from J, with 13 bases in between. The CDR3 runs 14 residues. The CDR3 sequence is CASSTNPRNNEQFF. The DNA of the CDR3 is TGTGCCAGCAGTACGAACCCCCGAAACAATGAGCAGTTCTTC.

This clonotype was seen just once. This chain connects TRBV20-1 to TRBJ1-6; D is perhaps TRBD1 (5 bases). V was trimmed by 3 bases and J by 7 bases, leaving 10 bases between them. Germline CDR1 and CDR2: DFQATT and SNEGSKA (reference sequence). The CDR3 consists of 13 residues. The CDR3 sequence: CSASGTFNSPLHF. The DNA of the CDR3 is TGCAGTGCTAGTGGGACGTTCAATTCACCCCTCCACTTT.

V usage is TRBV5-1 and J usage is TRBJ2-7; 9 nucleotides agree with TRBD2. The germline CDR1 and CDR2 sequences are SGHRS and YFSETQ. The CDR3 consists of 18 residues. V was clipped by 0 bases and J by 2 bases; unmatched bases: 12. CDR3 residues: CASSLAPTSGPEAYEQYF. CDR3 in DNA: TGCGCCAGCAGCTTGGCCCCGACTAGCGGTCCCGAAGCCTACGAGCAGTACTTC.

This clonotype was counted only a few times. The chain employs TRBV7-2 and TRBJ2-7; the match to TRBD2 covers 10 bases. From germline, CDR1 is SGHTA and CDR2 FQGNSA. Trimming cost V 1 base and J 2 bases; bases outside gene matches: 5. This CDR3 comprises 16 residues. CDR3 DNA sequence: TGTGCCAGCAGCTTAGTAGCGGGAGGACTCGCCTACGAGCAGTACTTC. It codes for CASSLVAGGLAYEQYF.

This clonotype was observed a handful of times. V gene TRBV5-1 combines with J gene TRBJ2-1; 8 bases line up with TRBD2. Trimming cost V 4 bases and J 4 bases; bases outside gene matches: 7. Germline V gene sequence: CDR1 SGHRS, CDR2 YFSETQ. The CDR3 loop spans 15 amino acids. CDR3 protein: CASSGTGTSYNEQFF. The CDR3 DNA reads as TGCGCCAGCAGCGGAACCGGGACTAGTTACAATGAGCAGTTCTTC.

The sample holds a few counts of this clonotype. The V gene is TRBV12-3 or TRBV12-4, the J gene TRBJ2-1; maybe TRBD1 (5 bases). V was cut by 2 bases and J by 4 bases, with 12 bases left in between. This CDR3 contains 15 residues. The CDR3 DNA reads as TGTGCCAGCAGTTTAACAGGACCCGGGTACAATGAGCAGTTCTTC. It encodes CASSLTGPGYNEQFF.

This chain connects TRBV5-1 to TRBJ2-3; TRBD2 matches 8 bases. CDR3 length equals 16 residues. Germline lookup yields CDR1 SGHRS and CDR2 YFSETQ. V shed 0 bases, J shed 2 bases, and the junction held 5 bases outside the gene matches. CDR3 sequence (DNA): TGCGCCAGCAGCTTGGAACTAGCGGCCCCCACAGATACGCAGTATTTT. Its protein is CASSLELAAPTDTQYF.

V usage is TRBV28 and J usage is TRBJ1-4; D might be TRBD1 (5 bases). The CDR3 sequence is 15 residues long. CDR1 is MDHEN and CDR2 is SYDVKM in the germline V gene. V was shortened by 6 bases and J by 12 bases, with 23 bases between the two germline ends. The chain's CDR3 is CASSPGDAGYEELFF. The CDR3 DNA reads as TGTGCCAGCAGCCCGGGGGACGCCGGCTATGAGGAACTGTTTTTT.

The genes are TRBV5-1 and TRBJ2-2; 10 bases are a match to TRBD1. V was pared by 2 bases and J by 2 bases, with 9 bases of the junction left unmatched. Germline V gene sequence: CDR1 SGHRS, CDR2 YFSETQ. The CDR3 totals 18 residues. The CDR3 loop is CASSFPARTGGNTGELFF. CDR3 sequence (DNA): TGCGCCAGCAGCTTTCCTGCGAGGACAGGGGGAAACACCGGGGAGCTGTTTTTT. Using reference TRBV5-1 and TRBJ2-2 for the parts outside the CDR3, the full variable domain is KAGVTQTPRYLIKTRGQQVTLSCSPISGHRSVSWYQQTPGQGLQFLFEYFSETQRNKGNFPGRFSGRQFSNSRSEMNVSTLELGDSALYLCASSFPARTGGNTGELFFGEGSRLTVL.

This clonotype was counted only a few times. Here the CDR3 reads CSASPGPGANVLTF. The CDR3 DNA reads TGCAGTGCTAGCCCGGGACCTGGGGCCAACGTCCTGACTTTC. The chain has TRBV20-1 and TRBJ2-6; D assignment may be TRBD1 or TRBD2 (5 bases each). The CDR3 totals 14 residues. Germline V gives CDR1 DFQATT, CDR2 SNEGSKA (reference sequence). Between the trimmed V and J ends, which lost 3 bases and 2 bases, there was a span of 8 bases.

The chain employs TRBV7-9 and TRBJ2-7, with 7 bases fitting TRBD2. The germline gives CDR1 SEHNR, CDR2 FQNEAQ (reference sequence). After removal of 4 bases from V and 6 bases from J, the junction contained 3 bases not matched to a gene. This CDR3 region has 12 residues. The DNA for the CDR3 is TGTGCCAGCAGCTCGGGGGGTGGCGAGCAGTACTTC. Amino acid sequence: CASSSGGGEQYF.

The chain carries TRBV6-1 and TRBJ1-6, with 7 bases matching TRBD1. With V trimmed by 6 bases and J by 10 bases, 15 bases remained unmatched. This CDR3 contains 16 residues. CDR1 and CDR2 (germline): MNHNS, SASEGT. CDR3 loop: CASSRRQGQGESPLHF. The CDR3 bases are TGTGCCAGCAGCCGAAGACAGGGACAAGGTGAATCACCCCTCCACTTT.

Only a few counts were recorded for this clonotype. The gene calls are TRBV5-1 and TRBJ1-5; D gene uncertain. V dropped 4 bases and J dropped 5 bases, with 16 bases sitting between them. The germline V gene encodes CDR1 SGHRS and CDR2 YFSETQ. CDR3 length: 15 residues. DNA of the CDR3: TGCGCCAGCAGCCCCCTGGGAACAGCGCATCAGCCCCAGCATTTT. Translating it yields CASSPLGTAHQPQHF.

The chain employs TRBV29-1 and TRBJ1-2, with D unresolved. The CDR3 is 12 residues long. Trimming stripped 6 bases from V and 2 bases from J, with 10 bases between. Germline V gene sequence: CDR1 SQVTM, CDR2 ANQGSEA. The CDR3 sequence: CSVLDGNYGYTF. CDR3 DNA sequence: TGCAGCGTCCTGGACGGAAACTATGGCTACACCTTC.

J is TRBJ1-6 and V is TRBV12-3 or TRBV12-4, with 7 bases that match TRBD1. The CDR3 is 14 amino acids. The ends lost 8 bases at V and 5 bases at J; junction bases unmatched: 6. The CDR3 DNA reads TGTGCCAGCGCACAGGGGATCGATAATTCACCCCTCCACTTT. Encoded protein: CASAQGIDNSPLHF.

This clonotype was recorded at least ten times. The chain employs TRBV5-1 and TRBJ1-1; no clear D gene. The V end lost 1 base, the J end lost 1 base, and 5 bases lay between the germline ends. Germline assignment: CDR1 SGHRS and CDR2 YFSETQ. The CDR3 has 13 amino acids. CDR3 sequence (DNA): TGCGCCAGCAGCTTGTGGGAGAACACTGAAGCTTTCTTT. Translation: CASSLWENTEAFF. Full variable domain (missing parts from reference TRBV5-1 and TRBJ1-1): KAGVTQTPRYLIKTRGQQVTLSCSPISGHRSVSWYQQTPGQGLQFLFEYFSETQRNKGNFPGRFSGRQFSNSRSEMNVSTLELGDSALYLCASSLWENTEAFFGQGTRLTVV.

In this sample, this clonotype turned up a few times. The genes are TRBV7-9 and TRBJ1-2, with D unclear. This CDR3 has 15 amino acids. Per germline, CDR1 SEHNR and CDR2 FQNEAQ (reference sequence). Trimming stripped 1 base from V and 2 bases from J, with 11 bases between. The CDR3 DNA follows: TGTGCCAGCAGCTTAGTTCGGGAAACGAACTATGGCTACACCTTC. It codes for CASSLVRETNYGYTF.

The chain is built from TRBV5-1 and TRBJ2-2, with D perhaps TRBD1 (6 bases). CDR1 SGHRS and CDR2 YFSETQ come from the germline V gene. The CDR3 consists of 14 residues. Trimming shortened V by 2 bases and J by 3 bases, and 8 bases separated the two germline ends. CDR3 nucleotide sequence: TGCGCCAGCAGCTTACAGGGACACACCGGGGAGCTGTTTTTT. Its translation: CASSLQGHTGELFF.

The chain uses TRBV30 and TRBJ2-1; TRBD2 matches at 13 bases. This CDR3 is 18 amino acids long. V lost 2 bases, J lost 8 bases, and 15 bases stayed unmatched. Germline lookup yields CDR1 GTSNPN and CDR2 SVGIG (reference sequence). Here the CDR3 DNA reads TGTGCCTGGAGTATAAGAGTCGGGACTAGCGGGATTTCCCATGAGCAGTTCTTC. Translation: CAWSIRVGTSGISHEQFF. Looking up the rest from reference TRBV30 and TRBJ2-1 gives the full variable domain: SQTIHQWPATLVQPVGSPLSLECTVEGTSNPNLYWYRQAAGRGLQLLFYSVGIGQISSEVPQNLSASRPQDRQFILSSKKLLLSDSGFYLCAWSIRVGTSGISHEQFFGPGTRLTVL.

The V gene is TRBV6-5, the J gene TRBJ2-2; 7 bases are a match to TRBD2. Germline CDR1 and CDR2: MNHEY and SVGAGI. With V trimmed by 2 bases and J by 7 bases, 4 bases remained unmatched. This CDR3 region has 14 residues. The CDR3 nucleotides read TGTGCCAGCAGTTACCGGGGGAGGGGCGGGGAGCTGTTTTTT. Translated, it gives CASSYRGRGGELFF.

The chain employs TRBV21-1 and TRBJ1-1; the D segment call TRBD1 is taken from the table without a DNA check. TRBV21-1 is reported as a pseudogene. The CDR3 has 21 amino acids. The CDR3 DNA follows: TGTGCCAGCAGCAAAGGAGGGGCTCGTGGGACATCTCTACGGGCTGGTACTGAAGCTTTCTTT. Translating gives CASSKGGARGTSLRAGTEAFF.

This chain's CDR3 is CSAKAGTAYGYTF. The CDR3 region has the DNA TGCAGCGCCAAGGCCGGTACAGCCTATGGCTACACCTTC. The chain employs TRBV29-1 and TRBJ1-2; no clear D gene. CDR1 and CDR2 (germline): SQVTM, ANQGSEA. Trimming left V 7 bases short and J 4 bases short, with 16 bases between. The CDR3 runs to 13 residues. The whole variable domain, remainder taken from reference TRBV29-1 and TRBJ1-2, is SAVISQKPSRDICQRGTSLTIQCQVDSQVTMMFWYRQQPGQSLTLIATANQGSEATYESGFVIDKFPISRPNLTFSTLTVSNMSPEDSSIYLCSAKAGTAYGYTFGSGTRLTVV.

CDR3 loop: CSVDLGADTQYF. DNA of the CDR3: TGCAGCGTTGATCTGGGGGCAGATACGCAGTATTTT. The rearrangement joins TRBV29-1 to TRBJ2-3; either TRBD1 or TRBD2 may fit D (5 bases each). Germline assignment: CDR1 SQVTM and CDR2 ANQGSEA. This CDR3 region has 12 residues. Trimming stripped 3 bases from V and 4 bases from J, with 8 bases between.

The rearrangement uses TRBV29-1 and TRBJ2-2; TRBD2 matches at 14 bases. This CDR3 has 16 residues. Germline assignment: CDR1 SQVTM and CDR2 ANQGSEA. V shed 4 bases, J shed 1 base, and the junction held 2 bases outside the gene matches. This CDR3 is CSVGLAGGLNTGELFF. DNA for the CDR3: TGCAGCGTTGGACTAGCGGGAGGGTTGAACACCGGGGAGCTGTTTTTT.